This is a list of T cell receptor beta chains from one sample in a study of T cells in localized non-small cell lung cancer. This table comes from immunoSEQ multiplex PCR, and its TCRdb copy is limited to in-frame clones, with some not included. The top ten hold 2.5% to 3% of the sample, which has about 18,000 clones, around 93% seen once. The sample consisted of peripheral blood, taken before any cancer treatment. The receptors were gathered from a woman aged 35-75 years with stage I lung adenocarcinoma. The CDR3 runs from the conserved cysteine through the conserved F or W. The D gene is left open where the match is weak. Only part of the rows carry a size: once, few, many, or a class if the clone is expanded.

clone size: once; V gene: TRBV19; D gene: TRBD2; CDR3 length: 16; J gene: TRBJ2-2; CDR3 protein: CASRFGLAGGTGELFF; CDR3 DNA: TGTGCCAGTAGGTTCGGACTAGCGGGAGGAACCGGGGAGCTGTTTTTT
clone size: .; V gene: TRBV7-2; D gene: .; CDR3 length: 15; J gene: TRBJ1-3; CDR3 protein: CASSPWAGAGNTIYF; CDR3 DNA: TGTGCCAGCAGCCCGTGGGCAGGGGCTGGAAACACCATATATTTT
clone size: .; V gene: TRBV6-1; D gene: .; CDR3 length: 15; J gene: TRBJ1-5; CDR3 protein: CASSPGGYSNQPQHF; CDR3 DNA: TGTGCCAGCAGCCCGGGGGGATATAGCAATCAGCCCCAGCATTTT
clone size: .; V gene: TRBV2; D gene: .; CDR3 length: 12; J gene: TRBJ2-7; CDR3 protein: CASSKQRYEQYF; CDR3 DNA: TGTGCCAGCAGTAAACAACGCTACGAGCAGTACTTC
clone size: .; V gene: TRBV30; D gene: .; CDR3 length: 11; J gene: TRBJ2-5; CDR3 protein: CAWSDEETQYF; CDR3 DNA: TGTGCCTGGAGTGACGAAGAGACCCAGTACTTC
clone size: .; V gene: TRBV6-5; D gene: .; CDR3 length: 13; J gene: TRBJ2-7; CDR3 protein: CASSPPQGYEQYF; CDR3 DNA: TGTGCCAGCAGTCCCCCACAGGGCTACGAGCAGTACTTC
clone size: .; V gene: TRBV19; D gene: .; CDR3 length: 12; J gene: TRBJ1-1; CDR3 protein: CASSIGQGIAFF; CDR3 DNA: TGTGCCAGTAGTATAGGTCAAGGGATTGCTTTCTTT
clone size: .; V gene: TRBV10-3; D gene: TRBD1; CDR3 length: 14; J gene: TRBJ1-5; CDR3 protein: CAIGQDNSNQPQHF; CDR3 DNA: TGTGCCATCGGACAGGATAATAGCAATCAGCCCCAGCATTTT
clone size: few; V gene: TRBV19; D gene: .; CDR3 length: 13; J gene: TRBJ2-6; CDR3 protein: CATRRPGANVLTF; CDR3 DNA: TGTGCCACCAGACGGCCTGGGGCCAACGTCCTGACTTTC
clone size: .; V gene: TRBV9; D gene: TRBD1; CDR3 length: 13; J gene: TRBJ1-1; CDR3 protein: CASSGIQGAEAFF; CDR3 DNA: TGTGCCAGCAGCGGGATACAGGGGGCTGAAGCTTTCTTT
clone size: .; V gene: TRBV5-1; D gene: .; CDR3 length: 14; J gene: TRBJ1-6; CDR3 protein: CASSLDGYNSPLHF; CDR3 DNA: TGCGCCAGCAGCTTGGACGGATATAATTCACCCCTCCACTTT
clone size: .; V gene: TRBV11-2; D gene: .; CDR3 length: 16; J gene: TRBJ2-1; CDR3 protein: CASSSPSGSSYNEQFF; CDR3 DNA: TGTGCCAGCAGCTCCCCAAGTGGTTCCTCCTACAATGAGCAGTTCTTC
clone size: .; V gene: TRBV7-2; D gene: TRBD1; CDR3 length: 14; J gene: TRBJ1-1; CDR3 protein: CASSFGQAGVVAFF; CDR3 DNA: TGTGCCAGCAGCTTTGGACAGGCTGGTGTTGTAGCTTTCTTT
clone size: .; V gene: TRBV5-6; D gene: TRBD1; CDR3 length: 13; J gene: TRBJ1-2; CDR3 protein: CASSRGQGGGYTF; CDR3 DNA: TGTGCCAGCAGCCGGGGACAGGGAGGTGGCTACACCTTC
clone size: .; V gene: TRBV19; D gene: .; CDR3 length: 12; J gene: TRBJ1-4; CDR3 protein: CASSGDRERLFF; CDR3 DNA: TGTGCCAGTAGTGGTGACCGGGAGAGGCTGTTTTTT
clone size: .; V gene: TRBV5-1; D gene: .; CDR3 length: 14; J gene: TRBJ2-5; CDR3 protein: CASSLIGDQETQYF; CDR3 DNA: TGCGCCAGCAGCTTGATAGGAGACCAAGAGACCCAGTACTTC
clone size: once; V gene: TRBV19; D gene: .; CDR3 length: 12; J gene: TRBJ1-5; CDR3 protein: CASSIVYQPQHF; CDR3 DNA: TGTGCCAGTAGTATAGTATATCAGCCCCAGCATTTT
clone size: few; V gene: TRBV7-8; D gene: .; CDR3 length: 16; J gene: TRBJ1-1; CDR3 protein: CASSLDRVGLHTEAFF; CDR3 DNA: TGTGCCAGCAGCTTAGACAGGGTCGGTCTACACACTGAAGCTTTCTTT
clone size: .; V gene: TRBV7-2; D gene: TRBD2; CDR3 length: 18; J gene: TRBJ2-1; CDR3 protein: CASSGSGRGGLAINEQFF; CDR3 DNA: TGTGCCAGCAGCGGGTCGGGCAGGGGTGGACTAGCGATCAATGAGCAGTTCTTC
clone size: .; V gene: TRBV15; D gene: TRBD1; CDR3 length: 19; J gene: TRBJ1-2; CDR3 protein: CATSSAGVGTGTSERGYTF; CDR3 DNA: TGTGCCACCAGCAGCGCGGGGGTGGGGACAGGGACTTCGGAGAGAGGCTACACCTTC
clone size: .; V gene: TRBV7-2; D gene: .; CDR3 length: 13; J gene: TRBJ2-3; CDR3 protein: CASSLFRTDTQYF; CDR3 DNA: TGTGCCAGCAGCTTATTCCGCACAGATACGCAGTATTTT
clone size: .; V gene: TRBV11-2; D gene: .; CDR3 length: 15; J gene: TRBJ2-7; CDR3 protein: CASSFRPQVSYEQYF; CDR3 DNA: TGTGCCAGCAGCTTTAGACCACAGGTATCCTACGAGCAGTACTTC
clone size: .; V gene: TRBV9; D gene: TRBD2; CDR3 length: 15; J gene: TRBJ2-5; CDR3 protein: CASSASGVPRETQYF; CDR3 DNA: TGTGCCAGCAGCGCTAGCGGGGTACCGCGGGAGACCCAGTACTTC
clone size: .; V gene: TRBV18; D gene: .; CDR3 length: 15; J gene: TRBJ1-1; CDR3 protein: CASSPGLEGNTEAFF; CDR3 DNA: TGTGCCAGCTCACCAGGGCTCGAAGGGAACACTGAAGCTTTCTTT
clone size: few; V gene: TRBV5-4; D gene: .; CDR3 length: 14; J gene: TRBJ1-5; CDR3 protein: CASSLGGGNQPQHF; CDR3 DNA: TGTGCCAGCAGCTTGGGAGGGGGCAATCAGCCCCAGCATTTT
clone size: .; V gene: TRBV10-1; D gene: TRBD2; CDR3 length: 18; J gene: TRBJ2-1; CDR3 protein: CASSDPGTSGGSYNEQFF; CDR3 DNA: TGCGCCAGCAGTGACCCCGGGACTAGCGGAGGCTCCTACAATGAGCAGTTCTTC
clone size: few; V gene: TRBV29-1; D gene: .; CDR3 length: 14; J gene: TRBJ1-1; CDR3 protein: CSVEGQDMNTEAFF; CDR3 DNA: TGCAGCGTTGAAGGGCAGGATATGAACACTGAAGCTTTCTTT
clone size: .; V gene: TRBV4-1; D gene: .; CDR3 length: 14; J gene: TRBJ1-1; CDR3 protein: CASSQPLRYTEAFF; CDR3 DNA: TGCGCCAGCAGCCAACCCCTCCGGTACACCGAAGCTTTCTTT
clone size: .; V gene: TRBV28; D gene: TRBD2; CDR3 length: 17; J gene: TRBJ2-2; CDR3 protein: CASRMTSGRAHTGELFF; CDR3 DNA: TGTGCCAGCAGAATGACTAGCGGGAGGGCGCACACCGGGGAGCTGTTTTTT
clone size: .; V gene: TRBV6-5; D gene: .; CDR3 length: 13; J gene: TRBJ2-3; CDR3 protein: CASSYAGTDTQYF; CDR3 DNA: TGTGCCAGCAGTTACGCAGGGACAGATACGCAGTATTTT
clone size: .; V gene: TRBV18; D gene: .; CDR3 length: 14; J gene: TRBJ1-1; CDR3 protein: CASSPGTINTEAFF; CDR3 DNA: TGTGCCAGCTCACCAGGGACGATCAACACTGAAGCTTTCTTT